This paragraph covers one T cell receptor beta chain sequence. These data come from a study of CD8 T cells in Susac syndrome. RNA in amounts of roughly 0.5 to 1 ug was reverse transcribed with random hexamers. With immunoSEQ multiplex PCR, TCR beta CDR3 was amplified across 54 Vbeta and 13 Jbeta. TCRdb re-analysed the immunoSEQ multiplex PCR reads in MiXCR, keeping a single row per CDR3 protein. Of 120,000 or so distinct CDR3 sequences listed, approximately 93% were seen once; the top ten hold roughly 0.088%. Sequencing of TCR beta was carried out in blood CD8+ and CD4+ T cells. The TEMRA cells underwent FACS enrichment, while the CD8+ and CD4+ T cells underwent negative isolation. Trimming cost V 4 bases and J 5 bases, with 8 bases left between them. Germline V gene sequence: CDR1 SEHNR, CDR2 FQNEAQ (reference sequence). The CDR3 has 13 residues.

Sequencing was performed on CD4+ T cells from PBMCs. This TCR came from a human donor with multiple sclerosis. V usage is TRBV7-9 and J usage is TRBJ1-4; D is unresolved. The CDR3 reads CASSSPANEKLFF. CDR3 sequence (DNA): TGTGCCAGCAGCTCACCGGCGAATGAAAAACTGTTTTTT.